Listed below are T cell receptor beta chains from one sample, sequenced in a study of blood T cells in healthy people across ages. TCRdb re-derived calls from the 5' RACE reads in MiXCR, one entry per CDR3 protein. Of 1.5 million to 2 million distinct CDR3 sequences in the sample, roughly 30% were seen once. The specimen sequenced was blood. All receptors derive from a woman between 25 and 40 years old in good health. CDR3s include the opening cysteine and the closing phenylalanine or tryptophan. Fields, in order: J gene, V gene, D gene, clone size, CDR3 protein, CDR3 DNA. The D gene is left open where the match is weak. Some rows mark clone size as missing; the rest say once, few, many or name a class of expanded clone.

j_gene: TRBJ2-7
v_gene: TRBV28
d_gene: .
abundance: few
CDR3aa: CASRAPGATYEQYF
CDR3nt: TGTGCCAGCAGGGCCCCGGGGGCCACCTACGAGCAGTACTTC

j_gene: TRBJ2-1
v_gene: TRBV20-1
d_gene: TRBD2
abundance: .
CDR3aa: CSARSASGSWNEQFF
CDR3nt: TGCAGTGCTAGATCGGCTAGCGGGAGCTGGAATGAGCAGTTCTTC

j_gene: TRBJ2-1
v_gene: TRBV28
d_gene: .
abundance: few
CDR3aa: CASSLRDGGDEQFF
CDR3nt: TGTGCCAGCAGTTTAAGGGATGGGGGTGATGAGCAGTTCTTC

j_gene: TRBJ2-7
v_gene: TRBV28
d_gene: .
abundance: .
CDR3aa: CASTNGGEQYF
CDR3nt: TGTGCCAGCACTAATGGCGGCGAGCAGTACTTC

j_gene: TRBJ2-6
v_gene: TRBV6-6
d_gene: .
abundance: .
CDR3aa: CASSPRQISGANVLTF
CDR3nt: TGTGCCAGCAGCCCCCGACAGATCTCTGGGGCCAACGTCCTGACTTTC

j_gene: TRBJ2-1
v_gene: TRBV9
d_gene: TRBD2
abundance: many
CDR3aa: CASSVDLAENEQFF
CDR3nt: TGTGCCAGCAGCGTAGACCTAGCGGAGAATGAGCAGTTCTTC

j_gene: TRBJ2-5
v_gene: TRBV5-6
d_gene: .
abundance: .
CDR3aa: CASSRNAEPQYF
CDR3nt: TGTGCCAGCAGCCGGAACGCCGAGCCCCAGTACTTC

j_gene: TRBJ2-3
v_gene: TRBV20-1
d_gene: TRBD2
abundance: many
CDR3aa: CSARGLAGSTDTQYF
CDR3nt: TGCAGTGCTAGAGGACTAGCGGGGAGCACAGATACGCAGTATTTT

j_gene: TRBJ2-7
v_gene: TRBV5-5
d_gene: .
abundance: .
CDR3aa: CASSQTGQDKRNQYF
CDR3nt: TGTGCCAGCAGTCAAACGGGACAAGATAAGAGAAACCAGTACTTC

j_gene: TRBJ1-1
v_gene: TRBV4-1
d_gene: .
abundance: .
CDR3aa: CAGSPVGGRVNTEAFF
CDR3nt: TGCGCCGGCAGTCCCGTCGGGGGCAGGGTGAACACTGAAGCTTTCTTT

j_gene: TRBJ2-1
v_gene: TRBV9
d_gene: TRBD2
abundance: few
CDR3aa: CASSASGRGYNEQFF
CDR3nt: TGTGCCAGCAGTGCAAGCGGGAGAGGTTACAATGAGCAGTTCTTC